Listed here are 23 T cell receptor beta chains from one sample, sequenced in a study of blood T cell repertoires in COVID-19. Clones were read by immunoSEQ multiplex PCR, and TCRdb kept only the in-frame ones, dropping some. This table holds about 44,000 clones, about 90% found once. Sequencing input: peripheral blood. The receptors here all came from an elderly woman in a cohort sampled during active or convalescent COVID-19.

V is TRBV5-6 and J is TRBJ2-3; D may be TRBD2 (5 bases). This CDR3 has 14 residues. Trimming pared 4 bases from V and 2 bases from J, leaving 11 bases between. Per the germline V gene, CDR1 is SGHDT and CDR2 is YYEEEE. The CDR3 nucleotides read TGTGCCAGCAGCATCGGGGTTTACACAGATACGCAGTATTTT. Its translation is CASSIGVYTDTQYF.

The rearrangement uses TRBV6-5 and TRBJ2-3; D is possibly TRBD1 (5 bases). This CDR3 is built from 15 residues. V was pared by 6 bases and J by 6 bases, with 19 bases between. In germline, CDR1 is MNHEY, CDR2 SVGAGI. The DNA for the CDR3 is TGTGCCAGCAGCTTTACGCAGGGAATGGGCGATACGCAGTATTTT. This encodes CASSFTQGMGDTQYF.

The V call is TRBV4-1, the J call TRBJ1-4, with 11 bases matching TRBD1. The junction had 11 bases not matched to a gene; V was cut back by 3 bases and J by 11 bases. CDR1 MGHRA and CDR2 YSYEKL come from the germline V gene. CDR3 length: 16 residues. CDR3 nucleotide sequence: TGCGCCAGCAGCCAGAGGACCGGGACAGGGGGAATGAAACTGTTTTTT. Translated, it gives CASSQRTGTGGMKLFF.

V and J are TRBV5-1 and TRBJ2-5; D unclear. CDR1 and CDR2 from the germline V gene are SGHRS and YFSETQ. The CDR3 covers 13 residues. The V and J ends lost 5 bases and 4 bases respectively, with 12 bases between them. CDR3 sequence reads: CASSSGARETQYF. The CDR3 coding sequence is TGCGCCAGCAGTTCTGGTGCGAGAGAGACCCAGTACTTC.

This clone was seen only once. The CDR3 loop reads CASSLELAGGLETQYF. CDR3 nucleotides: TGCGCCAGCAGCTTGGAACTAGCGGGGGGGCTAGAGACCCAGTACTTC. V usage is TRBV5-1 and J usage is TRBJ2-5; TRBD2 aligns across 13 bases. V shed 0 bases, J shed 4 bases, and the junction held 3 bases outside the gene matches. There are 16 residues in the CDR3. Germline assignment: CDR1 SGHRS and CDR2 YFSETQ.

The genes are TRBV5-5 and TRBJ1-1; 7 positions match TRBD1. The trim removed 0 bases at V and 3 bases at J, leaving 5 bases unmatched. The germline V gene encodes CDR1 SGHKS and CDR2 YYEKEE (reference sequence). This CDR3 has 15 residues. The CDR3 DNA reads TGTGCCAGCAGCTTGGAAGGACAGGCGTACACTGAAGCTTTCTTT. Protein product: CASSLEGQAYTEAFF.

V usage is TRBV11-3 and J usage is TRBJ2-3; 11 bases are a match to TRBD2. The CDR3 has 15 amino acids. V was pared by 1 base and J by 14 bases, with 11 bases of the junction left unmatched. CDR1 is SGHNT and CDR2 is YENEEA in the germline V gene. This CDR3 reads CASSLGDRSGRASYF. The CDR3 region has the DNA TGTGCCAGCAGCTTAGGGGACCGTAGCGGGAGGGCCTCGTATTTT. Full variable domain (remainder filled in from reference TRBV11-3 and TRBJ2-3): EAGVVQSPRYKIIEKKQPVAFWCNPISGHNTLYWYLQNLGQGPELLIRYENEEAVDDSQLPKDRFSAERLKGVDSTLKIQPAELGDSAVYLCASSLGDRSGRASYFGPGTRLTVL.

The rearrangement joins TRBV10-3 to TRBJ1-1; no clear D gene. The CDR3 totals 14 residues. Looked up from germline, CDR1 is ENHRY and CDR2 is SYGVKD. V lost 2 bases and J 11 bases, leaving 18 bases between the germline ends. CDR3 bases: TGTGCCATCAGTGAGCCGGGAGATAGGAGTGGGGCTTTCTTT. It yields the protein CAISEPGDRSGAFF.

This chain uses TRBV5-4 with TRBJ1-6; D is perhaps TRBD1 (5 bases). V was clipped by 4 bases and J by 5 bases, with 13 bases between them. Germline assignment: CDR1 SGHNT and CDR2 YYREEE (reference sequence). The CDR3 loop spans 15 amino acids. Written as DNA, the CDR3 is TGTGCCAGCAGCCTCTCAGGGTTCGATAATTCACCCCTCCACTTT. Encoded protein: CASSLSGFDNSPLHF.

This chain connects TRBV7-2 to TRBJ2-3; 8 nucleotides agree with TRBD2. The CDR3 has 14 residues. Germline trimming cut 6 bases from V and 7 bases from J; bases unmatched to any gene: 9. Germline V gene data show CDR1 as SGHTA and CDR2 as FQGNSA. The CDR3 here is CASRGSGGPYTQYF. The CDR3 nucleotides are TGTGCCAGCAGAGGGTCGGGAGGGCCCTATACGCAGTATTTT.

CDR3 in DNA: TGTGCCAGCAGCCCAGGGACAGGGGGTTATGGCTACACCTTC. This encodes CASSPGTGGYGYTF. The rearrangement uses TRBV7-9 and TRBJ1-2; TRBD1 matches 11 bases. Germline V gene data show CDR1 as SEHNR and CDR2 as FQNEAQ (reference sequence). After removal of 5 bases from V and 5 bases from J, the junction contained 4 bases not matched to a gene. The CDR3 spans 14 residues. The variable domain in full, completed from reference TRBV7-9 and TRBJ1-2, reads DTGVSQNPRHKITKRGQNVTFRCDPISEHNRLYWYRQTLGQGPEFLTYFQNEAQLEKSRLLSDRFSAERPKGSFSTLEIQRTEQGDSAMYLCASSPGTGGYGYTFGSGTRLTVV.

This chain links TRBV30 with TRBJ2-7; D perhaps matches TRBD1 (5 bases). Germline CDR1 and CDR2: GTSNPN and SVGIG (reference sequence). Trimming took 0 bases from V and 4 from J, leaving 10 bases between them. The CDR3 is 13 amino acids. DNA of the CDR3: TGTGCCTGGAGTGTACCAGGGCGTTACGAGCAGTACTTC. This encodes CAWSVPGRYEQYF.

The chain has TRBV7-2 and TRBJ1-2; D is possibly TRBD1 (6 bases). Deletions cut 4 bases from V and 8 bases from J, with 11 bases between. Germline V gene data show CDR1 as SGHTA and CDR2 as FQGNSA. CDR3 size: 12 residues. The CDR3 region has the DNA TGTGCCAGCAGCTCCACAGGGTTCGGCTACACCTTC. Amino acid sequence: CASSSTGFGYTF.

The rearrangement links TRBV9 to TRBJ2-7; TRBD2 agrees at 11 bases. This CDR3 contains 14 residues. Germline-derived CDR1 and CDR2 are SGDLS and YYNGEE. V lost 4 bases, J lost 6 bases, and 6 bases stayed unmatched. CDR3 amino acids: CASSPPGLAVEQYF. CDR3 in DNA: TGTGCCAGCAGCCCCCCGGGACTAGCGGTCGAGCAGTACTTC.

The chain joins TRBV4-1 to TRBJ2-3; 8 positions agree with TRBD1. Per the germline V gene, CDR1 is MGHRA and CDR2 is YSYEKL. The V gene end was trimmed by 4 bases and the J gene end by 4 bases; junction bases not matched to a gene: 13. The CDR3 totals 17 residues. In nucleotides, the CDR3 is TGCGCCAGCAGCCCCCAGGGGGCAGGTAGAGTCGCAGATACGCAGTATTTT. This sequence encodes CASSPQGAGRVADTQYF.

The chain has TRBV24-1 and TRBJ2-5; 9 nucleotides line up with TRBD1. Trimming at V came to 3 bases and at J to 7 bases, leaving 14 bases not matched to a gene. Per the germline V gene, CDR1 is KGHDR and CDR2 is SFDVKD. This CDR3 comprises 17 residues. DNA of the CDR3: TGTGCCACCAGTGATCCGGTTCCCGGGACAGGGCGGGGGACCCAGTACTTC. As protein: CATSDPVPGTGRGTQYF.

In nucleotides, the CDR3 is TGTGCCAGCAGTTACTCAGGGGGGGGGTCTCAGCCCCAGCATTTT. Amino acid sequence: CASSYSGGGSQPQHF. This rearrangement joins TRBV6-5 to TRBJ1-5; D may be TRBD1 (6 bases). From germline, CDR1 is MNHEY and CDR2 SVGAGI. Trimming cost V 0 bases and J 6 bases, with 12 bases left between them. The CDR3 consists of 15 residues.

The V and J genes are TRBV2 and TRBJ1-4; 11 nucleotides match TRBD1. The junction had 3 bases not matched to a gene; V was cut back by 8 bases and J by 7 bases. Germline V lookup: CDR1 SNHLY, CDR2 FYNNEI. The CDR3 runs 13 residues. The CDR3 coding sequence is TGTGCCAGCTGGACAGGGGGCGGTGAAAAACTGTTTTTT. Translation gives CASWTGGGEKLFF. The entire variable domain, with the rest obtained from reference TRBV2 and TRBJ1-4, is as follows: EPEVTQTPSHQVTQMGQEVILRCVPISNHLYFYWYRQILGQKVEFLVSFYNNEISEKSEIFDDQFSVERPDGSNFTLKIRSTKLEDSAMYFCASWTGGGEKLFFGSGTQLSVL.

The J gene is TRBJ1-4, the V gene TRBV5-4; 10 positions match TRBD1. The CDR3 has 15 residues. The germline V gene has CDR1 SGHNT and CDR2 YYREEE (reference sequence). V was clipped by 2 bases and J by 8 bases; unmatched bases: 6. Here the CDR3 DNA reads TGTGCCAGCAGCTTCCCGGGACAGGGGTTGGAAAAACTGTTTTTT. Amino acid sequence: CASSFPGQGLEKLFF.

The J gene is TRBJ2-4, the V gene TRBV5-1, with D possibly being TRBD2 (6 bases). Trimming left V 4 bases short and J 2 bases short, with 10 bases between. Germline V CDR1 and CDR2: SGHRS, YFSETQ. The CDR3 runs 14 residues. Here the CDR3 reads CASSAGTSKNIQYF. The CDR3 region has the DNA TGCGCCAGCAGCGCCGGGACTTCCAAAAACATTCAGTACTTC. Together with reference TRBV5-1 and TRBJ2-4, the CDR3 gives the full variable domain: KAGVTQTPRYLIKTRGQQVTLSCSPISGHRSVSWYQQTPGQGLQFLFEYFSETQRNKGNFPGRFSGRQFSNSRSEMNVSTLELGDSALYLCASSAGTSKNIQYFGAGTRLSVL.

The chain recombines TRBV6-1 with TRBJ2-3; D gene unclear. Germline V gives CDR1 MNHNS, CDR2 SASEGT. V was clipped by 0 bases and J by 5 bases, with 9 bases between them. The length of the CDR3 is 14 residues. CDR3 amino acids: CASSEADSLDTQYF. In DNA form, the CDR3 reads TGTGCCAGCAGTGAAGCCGATAGCCTAGATACGCAGTATTTT.

The V gene is TRBV11-3, the J gene TRBJ2-3, with 11 bases fitting TRBD1. CDR3 length equals 16 residues. V shed 5 bases and J 6 bases; nucleotides not matched to a gene: 10. Germline V gene sequence: CDR1 SGHNT, CDR2 YENEEA. The CDR3 protein is CASSTWGQGGGDTQYF. The CDR3 DNA reads TGTGCCAGCAGCACGTGGGGACAGGGGGGCGGGGATACGCAGTATTTT.

The J gene is TRBJ1-1, the V gene TRBV5-4; 9 bases are shared with TRBD1. Germline-derived CDR1 and CDR2 are SGHNT and YYREEE (reference sequence). This CDR3 region has 16 residues. V shed 4 bases, J shed 11 bases, and the junction held 18 bases outside the gene matches. The CDR3 DNA reads TGTGCCAGCAGCCCGCGGACAGGGGCAGTCCCCATGGGGGCTTTCTTT. This gives the protein CASSPRTGAVPMGAFF.